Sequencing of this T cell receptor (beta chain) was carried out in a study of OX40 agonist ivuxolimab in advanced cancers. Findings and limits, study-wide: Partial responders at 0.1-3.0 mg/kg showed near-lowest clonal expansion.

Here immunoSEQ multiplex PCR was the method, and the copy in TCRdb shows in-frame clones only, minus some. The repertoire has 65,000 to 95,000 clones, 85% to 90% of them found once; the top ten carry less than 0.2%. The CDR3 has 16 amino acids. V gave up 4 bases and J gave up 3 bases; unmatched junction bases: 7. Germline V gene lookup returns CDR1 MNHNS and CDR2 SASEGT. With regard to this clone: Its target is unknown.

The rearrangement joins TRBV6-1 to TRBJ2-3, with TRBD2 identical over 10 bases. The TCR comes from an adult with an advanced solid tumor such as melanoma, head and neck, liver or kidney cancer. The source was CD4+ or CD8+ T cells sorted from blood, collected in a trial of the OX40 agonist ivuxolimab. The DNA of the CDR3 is TGTGCCAGCAGTGGGACTTATAGCGGGAGGACAGATACGCAGTATTTT. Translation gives CASSGTYSGRTDTQYF.